The rows below give T cell receptor beta chains drawn from one sample of a study of blood T cell repertoires in COVID-19. Clones were read by immunoSEQ multiplex PCR, and TCRdb kept only the in-frame ones, dropping some. The sample has fewer than 200,000 clones; almost 85% are singletons. The sample comprised peripheral blood. All receptors come from a middle-aged man who had recovered from COVID-19. The CDR3 runs from the conserved cysteine through the conserved F or W. The D gene is left open where the match is weak. The size field is filled for only some rows; it gives once, few, many or a size class.

clone_size	j_call	d_call	v_call	cdr3_nt	cdr3_aa
-	TRBJ2-7	TRBD2	TRBV6-5	TGTGCCAGCAGTTATGGCGGGGGGTCTAACGAGCAGTACTTC	CASSYGGGSNEQYF
-	TRBJ1-1	-	TRBV27	TGTGCCAGCAGTGTTGGGGGGGTGAACACTGAAGCTTTCTTT	CASSVGGVNTEAFF
once	TRBJ2-3	-	TRBV13	TGTGCCAGCAGCTTAGCCGCTACCACAGATACGCAGTATTTT	CASSLAATTDTQYF
-	TRBJ1-2	-	TRBV9	TGTGCCAGCAGCCCCTCGGAAGGAGCCAACTATGGCTACACCTTC	CASSPSEGANYGYTF
-	TRBJ2-3	TRBD2	TRBV7-9	TGTGCCAGCAGCAATGGACTAGCGGGAGAAGCAGATACGCAGTATTTT	CASSNGLAGEADTQYF
-	TRBJ1-1	-	TRBV18	TGTGCCAGCTCCGCAGGGGAGGGTACTGAAGCTTTCTTT	CASSAGEGTEAFF
-	TRBJ2-3	-	TRBV6-4	TGTGCCAGCAGTGCGACGGGAACTGCAGATACGCAGTATTTT	CASSATGTADTQYF
few	TRBJ2-3	-	TRBV30	TGTGCCTGGAGTGGACAGAGCACAGATACGCAGTATTTT	CAWSGQSTDTQYF
once	TRBJ2-7	-	TRBV24-1	TGTGCCACCAGTTCTAGGGAGTCCCCTGACGAGCAGTACTTC	CATSSRESPDEQYF
-	TRBJ2-3	TRBD2	TRBV4-3	TGCGCCAGCAGGGATAGACTAGCGGAGACTAGCACAGATACGCAGTATTTT	CASRDRLAETSTDTQYF
few	TRBJ2-2	-	TRBV7-6	TGTGCCAGCAGCTTTTCTCGGAACACCGGGGAGCTGTTTTTT	CASSFSRNTGELFF
-	TRBJ1-2	TRBD1	TRBV12-3/TRBV12-4	TGTGCCAGCAACTCTGACAGGGGCTATGGCTACACCTTC	CASNSDRGYGYTF
-	TRBJ1-2	-	TRBV2	TGTGCCAGCCCTCAGGGTTCACCCGCCTATGGCTACACCTTC	CASPQGSPAYGYTF
-	TRBJ1-6	-	TRBV6-5	TGTGCCAGCACCCCCGGGATCGGATCACCCCTCCACTTT	CASTPGIGSPLHF
-	TRBJ2-1	-	TRBV21-1	TGTGCCAGCAGCCCCCCAGGACAGGGCAGGCCGGGGGAGCAGTTCTTC	CASSPPGQGRPGEQFF
-	TRBJ1-6	-	TRBV9	TGTGCCAGCAGCGCCTCTTCCACCAGTTCACCCCTCCACTTT	CASSASSTSSPLHF